These 15 T cell receptor beta chains were sequenced from one sample in a study of blood T cell repertoires in COVID-19. TCRdb's table, derived via immunoSEQ multiplex PCR, lists solely in-frame clones and lacks some. The table has hundreds of thousands of clones, approximately 86% seen once; the top ten hold less than 15%. The source material was peripheral blood. The receptor source for this set is a woman in her 70s with COVID-19, enrolled during active disease.

J is TRBJ2-5 and V is TRBV28, with 7 positions matching TRBD2. The CDR3 spans 15 residues. From germline, CDR1 is MDHEN and CDR2 SYDVKM. The J segment lost 5 bases and the V segment lost 7 bases, leaving 13 bases of the junction unmatched. CDR3 nucleotides: TGTGCCAGCAACCCTTCGGGTGCGGGAGTTGAGACCCAGTACTTC. Its protein is CASNPSGAGVETQYF.

This rearrangement joins TRBV28 to TRBJ2-3; 13 bases match TRBD2. The germline V gene has CDR1 MDHEN and CDR2 SYDVKM. V dropped 4 bases and J dropped 0; count of bases not matched to a gene: 7. This CDR3 has 18 amino acids. The DNA for the CDR3 is TGTGCCAGCAGTTCGTGGACTAGCGGGGGCGCGAGCACAGATACGCAGTATTTT. Translating it yields CASSSWTSGGASTDTQYF.

The V gene is TRBV4-3, the J gene TRBJ1-3; TRBD1 aligns across 9 bases. Germline CDR1 LGHNA, CDR2 YSLEER. This CDR3 is built from 15 residues. The junction had 10 bases not matched to a gene; V was cut back by 5 bases and J by 8 bases. The CDR3 sequence: CASSSPGQGRDTIYF. As DNA, the CDR3 is TGCGCCAGCAGCTCCCCGGGACAGGGTAGAGACACCATATATTTT.

A word on this clone: Mismatch with germline at one junction end may stem from a read error. The V call is TRBV7-2, the J call TRBJ2-3, with no clear D. The germline V gene has CDR1 SGHTA and CDR2 FQGNSA. The CDR3 has 13 amino acids. CDR3 DNA sequence: TGTGCCAGCAGCTCCTTGCCCACAAATACGCAGTATTTT. The encoded protein is CASSSLPTNTQYF.

This clone was found once. This rearrangement joins TRBV7-2 to TRBJ1-1; no clear D. This CDR3 has 13 amino acids. The germline V and J ends were trimmed by 5 bases and 3 bases, with 10 bases remaining between them. Germline CDR1 is SGHTA and CDR2 is FQGNSA. The CDR3 DNA follows: TGTGCCAGCAGCCCCGGCGGGTACACTGAAGCTTTCTTT. Protein sequence: CASSPGGYTEAFF.

This clone was picked up one time. This sequence joins TRBV9 and TRBJ2-3; no clear D gene. This CDR3 region has 15 residues. CDR1 is SGDLS, CDR2 YYNGEE, per germline. V lost 0 bases, J lost 5 bases, and 13 bases lay in between. Written as DNA, the CDR3 is TGTGCCAGCAGCGTAGGCCCCGCAGGTGGAGATACGCAGTATTTT. Its protein is CASSVGPAGGDTQYF.

V is TRBV6-2 or TRBV6-3 and J is TRBJ1-5, with D unclear. The CDR3 runs 15 residues. V was cut by 2 bases and J by 2 bases, with 10 bases left in between. Germline V gene sequence: CDR1 MNHEY, CDR2 SVGEGT. In DNA, the CDR3 is TGTGCCAGCAGTTACGCCGGGGATGGCAATCAGCCCCAGCATTTT. Its protein is CASSYAGDGNQPQHF.

In its sample, this clone was seen once. Other nucleotide sequences from this sample produce the same CDR3. This chain connects TRBV7-2 to TRBJ2-3; 11 bases align to TRBD2. V was pared by 1 base and J by 4 bases, with 4 bases of the junction left unmatched. Germline lookup yields CDR1 SGHTA and CDR2 FQGNSA. There are 16 residues in the CDR3. This CDR3 reads CASSLGLAGGADTQYF. In DNA, the CDR3 is TGTGCCAGCAGCTTAGGTCTAGCGGGGGGCGCAGATACGCAGTATTTT.

This chain joins TRBV13 and TRBJ1-2; 9 nucleotides match TRBD1. The V segment lost 4 bases and the J segment 3 bases; nucleotides outside the gene matches: 6. The CDR3 contains 15 residues. Germline CDR1 PRHDT, CDR2 FYEKMQ (reference sequence). CDR3 region: CASSSSDRGDYGYTF. CDR3 DNA sequence: TGTGCCAGCAGCTCATCGGACAGGGGTGACTATGGCTACACCTTC.

The chain couples TRBV11-2 to TRBJ1-2; D is uncertain. Germline assignment: CDR1 SGHAT and CDR2 FQNNGV. The CDR3 sequence is 14 residues long. With 5 bases removed from V and 2 bases from J, the gap between germline ends came to 12 bases. In nucleotides, the CDR3 is TGTGCCAGCAGCCCTAGAGGGCTAAACTATGGCTACACCTTC. This encodes CASSPRGLNYGYTF.

The V gene is TRBV3-1 (or the pseudogene TRBV3-2), the J gene TRBJ1-1; 8 positions match TRBD1. Looked up from germline, CDR1 is LGHDT and CDR2 is YNNKEL (reference sequence). This CDR3 is built from 17 residues. Germline trimming cut 4 bases from V and 2 bases from J; bases unmatched to any gene: 12. The CDR3 nucleotides read TGTGCCAGCAGCCCACTCAAAAGCAGGGGGCCCAACACTGAAGCTTTCTTT. It encodes CASSPLKSRGPNTEAFF.

The chain recombines TRBV19 with TRBJ1-2, with 7 bases identical to TRBD1. CDR1 and CDR2 from the germline V gene are LNHDA and SQIVND (reference sequence). The trim removed 5 bases at V and 8 bases at J, leaving 5 bases unmatched. This CDR3 has 12 residues. As DNA, the CDR3 is TGTGCCAGTAGTGGCATCAGGGGGGGCTACACCTTC. Its protein product is CASSGIRGGYTF.

The chain employs TRBV11-2 and TRBJ2-7; weak D call: TRBD1 (6 bases). Trimming shortened V by 5 bases and J by 3 bases, and 14 bases separated the two germline ends. The CDR3 spans 14 residues. Germline V gives CDR1 SGHAT, CDR2 FQNNGV. The CDR3 sequence is CASSRDTGGYEQYF. Here the CDR3 DNA reads TGTGCCAGCAGCCGGGACACCGGTGGCTACGAGCAGTACTTC.

This chain links TRBV11-2 with TRBJ2-5; TRBD2 matches at 7 bases. CDR1 is SGHAT, CDR2 FQNNGV, per germline. The ends lost 1 base at V and 4 bases at J; junction bases unmatched: 6. The length of the CDR3 is 15 residues. The CDR3 DNA sequence: TGTGCCAGCAGCTTAGGACTAGCCGGGGGAGAGACCCAGTACTTC. This sequence encodes CASSLGLAGGETQYF.

The chain couples TRBV15 to TRBJ2-1; D possibly corresponds to TRBD1 (6 bases). V was pared by 8 bases and J by 2 bases, with 16 bases between. Germline lookup yields CDR1 LNHNV and CDR2 YYDKDF (reference sequence). The CDR3 extends over 15 amino acids. The CDR3 loop is CATDARGTTYNEQFF. In nucleotides, the CDR3 is TGTGCCACCGATGCTAGGGGGACGACCTACAATGAGCAGTTCTTC.